One and the same sample provided the 20 T cell receptor beta chains below, sequenced in a study of blood T cell repertoires in COVID-19. Clones were sequenced by immunoSEQ multiplex PCR, and TCRdb holds only the in-frame ones, with some missing. This sample has about 140,000 clones, with roughly 84% found just once. The sample was peripheral blood. The origin of the receptors is a human donor with acute or convalescent COVID-19. The donor label of this sample is uncertain.

Concerning this clone itself: Other nucleotide sequences in the sample specify the same CDR3. The chain couples TRBV5-1 to TRBJ2-7, with D perhaps TRBD2 (6 bases). The CDR3 length is 15 residues. Germline V lookup: CDR1 SGHRS, CDR2 YFSETQ. The V end lost 0 bases, the J end lost 2 bases, and 12 bases lay between the germline ends. The CDR3 nucleotides read TGCGCCAGCAGCTTGGGTAGCGGAGCCCCCTACGAGCAGTACGTC. It encodes CASSLGSGAPYEQYV.

The J gene is TRBJ2-7, the V gene TRBV11-1; 11 nucleotides align to TRBD2. CDR3 size: 15 residues. The V segment lost 7 bases and the J segment 4 bases; nucleotides outside the gene matches: 9. CDR1 is SGHAT and CDR2 is FQDESV in the germline V gene (reference sequence). The CDR3 DNA sequence: TGTGCCAGCACTCTAGCGGGGGGACTCCTTTACGAGCAGTACTTC. Its protein product is CASTLAGGLLYEQYF.

The chain recombines TRBV6-5 with TRBJ1-1; perhaps TRBD1 as D (5 bases). Between the trimmed V and J ends, which lost 8 bases and 4 bases, there was a span of 14 bases. CDR1 MNHEY and CDR2 SVGAGI come from the germline V gene. CDR3 size: 13 residues. For the CDR3, the DNA is TGTGCCAGCGACTCCAGGGTCGGCACTGAAGCTTTCTTT. Its protein product is CASDSRVGTEAFF.

The chain recombines TRBV7-2 with TRBJ1-6; 9 nucleotides match TRBD1. The length of the CDR3 is 16 residues. After removal of 3 bases from V and 6 bases from J, the junction contained 6 bases not matched to a gene. Germline V gives CDR1 SGHTA, CDR2 FQGNSA. This chain's CDR3 is CASSLLGQGVNSPLHF. The CDR3 nucleotides are TGTGCCAGCAGCTTGCTGGGACAGGGCGTTAATTCACCCCTCCACTTT.

This clone turned up a few times. V is TRBV19 and J is TRBJ1-2; tentatively, D is TRBD1 (5 bases). This CDR3 has 11 amino acids. Trimming removed 5 bases at V and 8 bases at J, with 9 bases between. Germline CDR1 reads LNHDA; CDR2 reads SQIVND (reference sequence). In nucleotides, the CDR3 is TGTGCCAGTAGTCAGGGAGGCGGCTACACCTTC. It translates to CASSQGGGYTF. Based on the CDR3 plus reference TRBV19 and TRBJ1-2, the full variable domain is DGGITQSPKYLFRKEGQNVTLSCEQNLNHDAMYWYRQDPGQGLRLIYYSQIVNDFQKGDIAEGYSVSREKKESFPLTVTSAQKNPTAFYLCASSQGGGYTFGSGTRLTVV.

The table lists this clone with a count of one. The chain uses TRBV5-6 and TRBJ2-6, with 8 bases lining up with TRBD1. The CDR3 sequence is 16 residues long. Germline trimming cut 0 bases from V and 7 bases from J; bases unmatched to any gene: 6. CDR1 SGHDT and CDR2 YYEEEE come from the germline V gene. The CDR3 here is CASSLEGQGPANVLTF. The CDR3 bases are TGTGCCAGCAGCTTGGAAGGACAGGGACCCGCCAACGTCCTGACTTTC. Supplemented by reference TRBV5-6 and TRBJ2-6, the full variable domain reads DAGVTQSPTHLIKTRGQQVTLRCSPKSGHDTVSWYQQALGQGPQFIFQYYEEEERQRGNFPDRFSGHQFPNYSSELNVNALLLGDSALYLCASSLEGQGPANVLTFGAGSRLTVL.

V and J are TRBV5-4 and TRBJ2-1, with 10 nucleotides matching TRBD1. CDR3 length: 16 residues. Germline lookup yields CDR1 SGHNT and CDR2 YYREEE (reference sequence). With 2 bases clipped from V and 8 bases from J, the junction kept 10 bases outside the gene matches. This CDR3 is CASSFPDRGGSDEQFF. The CDR3 DNA is TGTGCCAGCAGCTTTCCGGACAGGGGGGGTTCAGATGAGCAGTTCTTC.

The chain recombines TRBV5-5 with TRBJ2-3; D remains unclear. V lost 0 bases to trimming and J lost 4 bases, with 3 bases between them. Germline CDR1 reads SGHKS; CDR2 reads YYEKEE (reference sequence). The CDR3 covers 12 residues. DNA for the CDR3: TGTGCCAGCAGCTTGGCGGCAGATACGCAGTATTTT. This translates into CASSLAADTQYF. The full variable domain, rest sourced from reference TRBV5-5 and TRBJ2-3, is DAGVTQSPTHLIKTRGQQVTLRCSPISGHKSVSWYQQVLGQGPQFIFQYYEKEERGRGNFPDRFSARQFPNYSSELNVNALLLGDSALYLCASSLAADTQYFGPGTRLTVL.

In DNA form, the CDR3 reads TGTGCCAGTAGTCCCTTTGGAGGGAACTATGGCTACACCTTC. It encodes CASSPFGGNYGYTF. The chain employs TRBV19 and TRBJ1-2; D is unresolved. Germline CDR1 reads LNHDA; CDR2 reads SQIVND (reference sequence). The CDR3 contains 14 residues. V lost 5 bases, J lost 2 bases, and 12 bases lay in between.

V gene TRBV28 combines with J gene TRBJ1-4; 7 bases are a match to TRBD1. CDR1 MDHEN and CDR2 SYDVKM come from the germline V gene. This CDR3 contains 14 residues. Trimming took 3 bases from V and 4 from J; bases not matched to a gene: 2. The CDR3: CASSFWDSNEKLFF. CDR3 DNA sequence: TGTGCCAGCAGTTTCTGGGACAGTAATGAAAAACTGTTTTTT.

In its sample, this clone was seen once. The CDR3 loop reads CASSQRSHGQGKTQYF. CDR3 nucleotides: TGCGCCAGCAGCCAACGTTCACATGGACAGGGGAAGACCCAGTACTTC. The chain joins TRBV4-3 to TRBJ2-5; TRBD1 aligns across 9 bases. Germline lookup yields CDR1 LGHNA and CDR2 YSLEER. This CDR3 contains 16 residues. J gave up 6 bases and V 2 bases, and 10 bases lay outside the gene matches.

V and J are TRBV14 and TRBJ1-1; D is possibly TRBD1 (5 bases). The CDR3 extends over 17 amino acids. Deletions cut 1 base from V and 0 bases from J, with 15 bases between. From germline, CDR1 is SGHDN and CDR2 FVKESK. CDR3 coding DNA: TGTGCCAGCAGCCAAGTACGACAGAGCACTATGAACACTGAAGCTTTCTTT. This codes for CASSQVRQSTMNTEAFF.

This clone has a handful of counts. Distinct nucleotide sequences in the sample also encode this CDR3. This sequence joins TRBV7-2 and TRBJ1-2; 10 bases map to TRBD1. Germline CDR1 reads SGHTA; CDR2 reads FQGNSA. The CDR3 has 13 residues. After removal of 5 bases from V and 8 bases from J, the junction contained 5 bases not matched to a gene. The CDR3 sequence: CASSLGQGGGYTF. DNA of the CDR3: TGTGCCAGCAGCCTAGGACAGGGGGGCGGCTACACCTTC.

The chain couples TRBV10-3 to TRBJ1-2; 8 nucleotides line up with TRBD1. V lost 4 bases and J lost 0; bases outside the gene matches: 10. The CDR3 spans 17 residues. Germline V gene sequence: CDR1 ENHRY, CDR2 SYGVKD. CDR3: CAISGDRWPLANYGYTF. CDR3 DNA sequence: TGTGCCATCAGTGGGGACAGGTGGCCCTTAGCTAACTATGGCTACACCTTC.

This chain joins TRBV3-1 (or the pseudogene TRBV3-2) and TRBJ1-1; D not certain. Germline V gene data show CDR1 as LGHDT and CDR2 as YNNKEL (reference sequence). This CDR3 is 15 amino acids long. V was shortened by 1 base and J by 1 base, with 10 bases between the two germline ends. This CDR3 reads CASSQGWAGNTEAFF. The CDR3 DNA follows: TGTGCCAGCAGCCAAGGTTGGGCAGGGAACACTGAAGCTTTCTTT.

The chain is built from TRBV20-1 and TRBJ1-5; a weak D match, TRBD1 (6 bases). Germline V gene lookup returns CDR1 DFQATT and CDR2 SNEGSKA (reference sequence). The CDR3 has 14 amino acids. Trimming removed 3 bases at V and 5 bases at J, with 14 bases between. The CDR3 DNA sequence: TGCAGTGCTAGTGGTCAGGGGATGGATCAGCCCCAGCATTTT. The encoded protein is CSASGQGMDQPQHF.

The V and J genes are TRBV2 and TRBJ2-7; D remains unclear. Trimming removed 3 bases from V and 0 bases from J, with 6 bases in between. CDR1 is SNHLY and CDR2 is FYNNEI in the germline V gene. The CDR3 loop spans 13 amino acids. The DNA for the CDR3 is TGTGCCAGCAGTGAGGGCATCTCCTACGAGCAGTACGTC. Protein product: CASSEGISYEQYV.

This chain joins TRBV19 and TRBJ1-5; D not resolved. This CDR3 spans 13 amino acids. Germline lookup yields CDR1 LNHDA and CDR2 SQIVND (reference sequence). V was cut by 7 bases and J by 3 bases, with 10 bases left in between. CDR3 sequence: CASTSRANQPQHF. The CDR3, as DNA: TGTGCCAGTACCTCGAGAGCCAATCAGCCCCAGCATTTT.

The rearrangement joins TRBV3-1 (or the pseudogene TRBV3-2) to TRBJ2-7, with 7 positions matching TRBD1. The V segment lost 4 bases and the J segment 4 bases; nucleotides outside the gene matches: 7. Germline V CDR1 and CDR2: LGHDT, YNNKEL (reference sequence). CDR3 length equals 14 residues. The CDR3 nucleotides are TGTGCCAGCAGCCTCCGGGACAGATTATACGAGCAGTACTTC. It encodes CASSLRDRLYEQYF.

The chain joins TRBV7-3 to TRBJ2-5; unclear D gene. The CDR3 consists of 14 residues. Germline V gene lookup returns CDR1 SGHTA and CDR2 FQGTGA. With 5 bases removed from V and 0 bases from J, the gap between germline ends came to 10 bases. The CDR3 here is CASSPEAYQETQYF. The CDR3 DNA reads TGTGCCAGCAGCCCCGAGGCGTACCAAGAGACCCAGTACTTC.